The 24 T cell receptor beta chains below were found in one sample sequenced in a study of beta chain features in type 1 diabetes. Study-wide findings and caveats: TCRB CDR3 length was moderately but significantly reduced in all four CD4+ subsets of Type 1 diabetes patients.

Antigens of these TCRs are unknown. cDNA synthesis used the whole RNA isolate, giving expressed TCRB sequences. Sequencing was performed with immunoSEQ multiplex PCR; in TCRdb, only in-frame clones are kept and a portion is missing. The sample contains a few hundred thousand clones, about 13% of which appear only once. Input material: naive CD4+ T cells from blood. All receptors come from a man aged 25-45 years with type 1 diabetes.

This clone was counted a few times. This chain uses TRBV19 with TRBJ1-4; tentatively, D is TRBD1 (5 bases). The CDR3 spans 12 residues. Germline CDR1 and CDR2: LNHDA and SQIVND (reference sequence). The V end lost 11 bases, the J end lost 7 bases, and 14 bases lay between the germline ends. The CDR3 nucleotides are TGTGCCTGCGGCCTAAGGGGTGAAAAACTGTTTTTT. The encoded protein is CACGLRGEKLFF.

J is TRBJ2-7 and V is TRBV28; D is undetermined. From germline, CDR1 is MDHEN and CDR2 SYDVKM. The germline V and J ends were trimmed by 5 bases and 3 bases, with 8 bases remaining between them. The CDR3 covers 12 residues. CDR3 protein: CASSPVYYEQYF. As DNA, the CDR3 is TGTGCCAGCAGTCCCGTTTACTACGAGCAGTACTTC.

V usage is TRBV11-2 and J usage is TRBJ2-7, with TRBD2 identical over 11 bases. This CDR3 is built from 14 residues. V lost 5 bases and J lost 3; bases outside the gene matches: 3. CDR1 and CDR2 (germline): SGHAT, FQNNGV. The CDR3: CASSVGLAVYEQYF. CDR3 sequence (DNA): TGTGCCAGCAGCGTGGGACTAGCGGTCTACGAGCAGTACTTC.

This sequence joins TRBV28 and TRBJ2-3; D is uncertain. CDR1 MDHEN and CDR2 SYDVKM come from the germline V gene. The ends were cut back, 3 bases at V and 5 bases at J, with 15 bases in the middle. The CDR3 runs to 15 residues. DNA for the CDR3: TGTGCCAGCAGTTTCAGGCCTGTAGAAGGAGATACGCAGTATTTT. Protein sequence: CASSFRPVEGDTQYF.

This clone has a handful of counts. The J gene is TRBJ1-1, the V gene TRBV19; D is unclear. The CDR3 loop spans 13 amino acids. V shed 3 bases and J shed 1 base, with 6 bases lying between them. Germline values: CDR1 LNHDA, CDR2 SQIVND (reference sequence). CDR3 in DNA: TGTGCCAGTAGTATCGTAGAGAACACTGAAGCTTTCTTT. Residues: CASSIVENTEAFF.

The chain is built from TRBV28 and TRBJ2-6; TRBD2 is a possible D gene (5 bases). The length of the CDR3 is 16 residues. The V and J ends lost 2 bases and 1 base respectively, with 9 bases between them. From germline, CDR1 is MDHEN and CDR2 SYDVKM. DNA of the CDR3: TGTGCCAGCAGTTTAACTAGAGCTTCTGGGGCCAACGTCCTGACTTTC. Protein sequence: CASSLTRASGANVLTF. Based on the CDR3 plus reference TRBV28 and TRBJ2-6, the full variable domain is DVKVTQSSRYLVKRTGEKVFLECVQDMDHENMFWYRQDPGLGLRLIYFSYDVKMKEKGDIPEGYSVSREKKERFSLILESASTNQTSMYLCASSLTRASGANVLTFGAGSRLTVL.

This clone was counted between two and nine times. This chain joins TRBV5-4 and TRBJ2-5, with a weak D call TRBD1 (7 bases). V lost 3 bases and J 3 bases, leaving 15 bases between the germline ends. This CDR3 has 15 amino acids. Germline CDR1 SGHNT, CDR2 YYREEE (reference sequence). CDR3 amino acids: CASSSRGAGEETQYF. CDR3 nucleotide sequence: TGTGCCAGCAGCTCCAGGGGGGCAGGGGAAGAGACCCAGTACTTC.

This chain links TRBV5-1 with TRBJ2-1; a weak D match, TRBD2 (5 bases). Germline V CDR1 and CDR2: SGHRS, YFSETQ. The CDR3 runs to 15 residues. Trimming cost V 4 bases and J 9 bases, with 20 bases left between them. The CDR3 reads CASSAYREGGGEQFF. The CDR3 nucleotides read TGCGCCAGCAGCGCATACCGGGAAGGAGGTGGTGAGCAGTTCTTC.

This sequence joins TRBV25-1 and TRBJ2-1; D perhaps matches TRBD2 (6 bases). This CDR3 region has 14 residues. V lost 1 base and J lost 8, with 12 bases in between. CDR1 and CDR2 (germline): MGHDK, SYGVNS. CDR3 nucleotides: TGTGCCAGCAGTGAATGGTCCAGGGAGGATGAGCAGTTCTTC. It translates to CASSEWSREDEQFF.

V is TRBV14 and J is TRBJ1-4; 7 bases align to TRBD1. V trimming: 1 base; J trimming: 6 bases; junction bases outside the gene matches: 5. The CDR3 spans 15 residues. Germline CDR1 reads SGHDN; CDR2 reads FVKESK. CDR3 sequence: CASSQGRGQDEKLFF. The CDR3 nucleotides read TGTGCCAGCAGCCAAGGAAGGGGGCAGGATGAAAAACTGTTTTTT. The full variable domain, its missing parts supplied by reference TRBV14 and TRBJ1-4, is EAGVTQFPSHSVIEKGQTVTLRCDPISGHDNLYWYRRVMGKEIKFLLHFVKESKQDESGMPNNRFLAERTGGTYSTLKVQPAELEDSGVYFCASSQGRGQDEKLFFGSGTQLSVL.

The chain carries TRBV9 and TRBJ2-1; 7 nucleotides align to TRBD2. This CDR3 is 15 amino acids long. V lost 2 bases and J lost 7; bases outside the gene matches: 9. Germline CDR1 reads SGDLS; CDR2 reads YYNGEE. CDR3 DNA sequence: TGTGCCAGCAGCGTTAATAGCGGGCCTGGAAATGAGCAGTTCTTC. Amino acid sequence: CASSVNSGPGNEQFF.

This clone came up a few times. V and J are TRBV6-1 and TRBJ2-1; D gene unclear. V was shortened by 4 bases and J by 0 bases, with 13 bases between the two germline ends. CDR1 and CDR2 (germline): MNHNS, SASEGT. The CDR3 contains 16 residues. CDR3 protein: CASSAFSSSSYNEQFF. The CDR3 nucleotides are TGTGCCAGCAGTGCGTTTTCCTCGAGCTCCTACAATGAGCAGTTCTTC.

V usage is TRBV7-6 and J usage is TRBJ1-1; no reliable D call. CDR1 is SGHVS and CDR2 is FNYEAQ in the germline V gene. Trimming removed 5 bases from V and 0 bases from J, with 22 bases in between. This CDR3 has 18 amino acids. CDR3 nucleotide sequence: TGTGCCAGCAGCCGCCGACTGGACTCAGGAGATTTGAACACTGAAGCTTTCTTT. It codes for CASSRRLDSGDLNTEAFF.

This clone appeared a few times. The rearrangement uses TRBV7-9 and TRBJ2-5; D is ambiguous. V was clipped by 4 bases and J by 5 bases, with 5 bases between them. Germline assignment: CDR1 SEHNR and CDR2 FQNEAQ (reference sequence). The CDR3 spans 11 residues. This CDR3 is CASSSRETQYF. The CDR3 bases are TGTGCCAGCAGCTCCAGGGAGACCCAGTACTTC.

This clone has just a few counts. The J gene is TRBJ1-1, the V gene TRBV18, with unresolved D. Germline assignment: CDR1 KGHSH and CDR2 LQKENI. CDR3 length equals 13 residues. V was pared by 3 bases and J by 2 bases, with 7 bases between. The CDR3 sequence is CASSPELNTEAFF. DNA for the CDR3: TGTGCCAGCTCACCGGAACTAAACACTGAAGCTTTCTTT.

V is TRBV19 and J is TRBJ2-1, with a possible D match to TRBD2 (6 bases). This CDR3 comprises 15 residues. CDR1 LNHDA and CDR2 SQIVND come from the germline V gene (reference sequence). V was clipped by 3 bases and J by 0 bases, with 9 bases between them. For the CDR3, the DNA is TGTGCCAGTAGTATGGGACTGGACTCCTACAATGAGCAGTTCTTC. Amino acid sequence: CASSMGLDSYNEQFF.

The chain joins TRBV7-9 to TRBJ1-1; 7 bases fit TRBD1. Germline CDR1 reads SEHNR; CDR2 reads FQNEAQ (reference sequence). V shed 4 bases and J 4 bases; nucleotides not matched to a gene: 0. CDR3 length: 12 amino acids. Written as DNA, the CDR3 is TGTGCCAGCAGCTCAGGGGGCACTGAAGCTTTCTTT. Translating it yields CASSSGGTEAFF.

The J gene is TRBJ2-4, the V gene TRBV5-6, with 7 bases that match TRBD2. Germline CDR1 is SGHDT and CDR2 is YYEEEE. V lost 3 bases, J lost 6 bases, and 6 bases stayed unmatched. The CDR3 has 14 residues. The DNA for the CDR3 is TGTGCCAGCAGCTCGACTAGCCAGGGAAACATTCAGTACTTC. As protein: CASSSTSQGNIQYF.

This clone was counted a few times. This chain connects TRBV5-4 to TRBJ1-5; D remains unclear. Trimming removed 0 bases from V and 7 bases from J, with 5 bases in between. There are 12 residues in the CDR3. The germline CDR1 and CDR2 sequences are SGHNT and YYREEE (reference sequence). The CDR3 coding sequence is TGTGCCAGCAGCTTGGGGCTCCAGCCCCAGCATTTT. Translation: CASSLGLQPQHF.

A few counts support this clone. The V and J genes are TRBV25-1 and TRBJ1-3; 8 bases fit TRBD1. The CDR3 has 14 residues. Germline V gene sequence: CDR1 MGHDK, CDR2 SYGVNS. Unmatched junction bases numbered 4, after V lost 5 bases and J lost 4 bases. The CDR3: CASSQGARGNTIYF. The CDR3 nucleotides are TGTGCCAGCAGTCAGGGGGCGCGAGGAAACACCATATATTTT.

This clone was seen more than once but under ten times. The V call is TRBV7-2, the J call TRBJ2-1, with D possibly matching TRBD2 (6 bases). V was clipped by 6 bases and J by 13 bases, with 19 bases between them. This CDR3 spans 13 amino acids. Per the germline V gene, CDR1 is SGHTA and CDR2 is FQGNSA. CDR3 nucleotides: TGTGCCAGCAGTTCCGAAAGGCGCGGGACCCAGTTCTTC. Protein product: CASSSERRGTQFF.

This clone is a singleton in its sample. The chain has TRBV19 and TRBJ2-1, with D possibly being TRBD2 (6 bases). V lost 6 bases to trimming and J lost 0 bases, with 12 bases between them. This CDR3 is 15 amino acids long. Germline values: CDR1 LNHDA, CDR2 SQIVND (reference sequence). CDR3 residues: CASRPSGPSYNEQFF. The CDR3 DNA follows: TGTGCCAGTAGGCCAAGCGGGCCCTCCTACAATGAGCAGTTCTTC.

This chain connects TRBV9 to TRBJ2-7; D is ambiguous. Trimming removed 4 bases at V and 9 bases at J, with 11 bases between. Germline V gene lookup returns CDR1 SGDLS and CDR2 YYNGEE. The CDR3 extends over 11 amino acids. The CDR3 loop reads CASSLHPGQYF. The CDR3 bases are TGTGCCAGCAGCCTCCACCCCGGGCAGTACTTC.

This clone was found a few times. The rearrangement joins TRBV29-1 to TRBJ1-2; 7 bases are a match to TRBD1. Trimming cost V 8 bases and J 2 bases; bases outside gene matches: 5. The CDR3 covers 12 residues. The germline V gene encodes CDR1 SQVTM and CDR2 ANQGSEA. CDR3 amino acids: CSFVQGNYGYTF. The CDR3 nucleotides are TGCAGCTTCGTACAGGGGAACTATGGCTACACCTTC. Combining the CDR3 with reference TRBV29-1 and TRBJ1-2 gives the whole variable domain SAVISQKPSRDICQRGTSLTIQCQVDSQVTMMFWYRQQPGQSLTLIATANQGSEATYESGFVIDKFPISRPNLTFSTLTVSNMSPEDSSIYLCSFVQGNYGYTFGSGTRLTVV.